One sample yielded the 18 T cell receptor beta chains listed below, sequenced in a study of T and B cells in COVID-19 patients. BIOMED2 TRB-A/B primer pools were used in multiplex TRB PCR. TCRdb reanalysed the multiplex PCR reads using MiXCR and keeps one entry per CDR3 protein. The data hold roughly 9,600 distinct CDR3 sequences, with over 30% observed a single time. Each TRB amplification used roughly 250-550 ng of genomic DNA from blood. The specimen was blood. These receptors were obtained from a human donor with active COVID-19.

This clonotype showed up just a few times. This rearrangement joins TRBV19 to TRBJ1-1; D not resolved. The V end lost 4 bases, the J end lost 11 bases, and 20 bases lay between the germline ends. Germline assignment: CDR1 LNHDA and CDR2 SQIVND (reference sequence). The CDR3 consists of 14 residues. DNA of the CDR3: TGTGCCAGTAGTACCGCCCTACCGGGCGAAGGGGCTTTCTTT. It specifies CASSTALPGEGAFF. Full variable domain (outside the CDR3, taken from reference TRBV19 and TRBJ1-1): DGGITQSPKYLFRKEGQNVTLSCEQNLNHDAMYWYRQDPGQGLRLIYYSQIVNDFQKGDIAEGYSVSREKKESFPLTVTSAQKNPTAFYLCASSTALPGEGAFFGQGTRLTVV.

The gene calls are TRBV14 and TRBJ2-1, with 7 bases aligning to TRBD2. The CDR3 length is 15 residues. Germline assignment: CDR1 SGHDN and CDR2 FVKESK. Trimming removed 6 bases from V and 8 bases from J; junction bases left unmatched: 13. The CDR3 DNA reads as TGTGCCAGCAGTCGGGAGGCATTGACGGGGGATGAGCAGTTCTTC. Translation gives CASSREALTGDEQFF. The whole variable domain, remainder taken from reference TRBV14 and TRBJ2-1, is EAGVTQFPSHSVIEKGQTVTLRCDPISGHDNLYWYRRVMGKEIKFLLHFVKESKQDESGMPNNRFLAERTGGTYSTLKVQPAELEDSGVYFCASSREALTGDEQFFGPGTRLTVL.

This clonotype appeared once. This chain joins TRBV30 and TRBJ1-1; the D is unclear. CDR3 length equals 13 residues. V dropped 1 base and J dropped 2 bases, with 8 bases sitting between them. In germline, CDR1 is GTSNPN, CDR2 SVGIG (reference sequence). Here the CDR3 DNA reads TGTGCCTGGAGTGATCGTCTTAACACTGAAGCTTTCTTT. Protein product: CAWSDRLNTEAFF.

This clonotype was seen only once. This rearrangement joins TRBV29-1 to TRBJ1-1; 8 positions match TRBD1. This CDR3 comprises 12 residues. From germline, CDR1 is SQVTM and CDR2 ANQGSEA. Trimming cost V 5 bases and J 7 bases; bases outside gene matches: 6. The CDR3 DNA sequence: TGCAGCGTTAGGCAGGGGGCCGGTGAAGCTTTCTTT. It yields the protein CSVRQGAGEAFF.

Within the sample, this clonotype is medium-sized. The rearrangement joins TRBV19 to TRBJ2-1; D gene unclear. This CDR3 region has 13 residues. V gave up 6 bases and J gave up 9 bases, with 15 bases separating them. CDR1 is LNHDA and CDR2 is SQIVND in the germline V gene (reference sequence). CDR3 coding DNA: TGTGCCAGTAGAAGCTATCGGGTCGGTGAGCAGTTCTTC. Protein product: CASRSYRVGEQFF. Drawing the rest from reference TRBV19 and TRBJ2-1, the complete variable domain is DGGITQSPKYLFRKEGQNVTLSCEQNLNHDAMYWYRQDPGQGLRLIYYSQIVNDFQKGDIAEGYSVSREKKESFPLTVTSAQKNPTAFYLCASRSYRVGEQFFGPGTRLTVL.

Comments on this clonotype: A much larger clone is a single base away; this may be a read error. The CDR3 sequence: CASSIIQRENNEQFF. The CDR3 nucleotides read TGTGCCAGTAGTATAATCCAGCGGGAGAACAATGAGCAGTTCTTC. V usage is TRBV19 and J usage is TRBJ2-1; 8 positions match TRBD2. The CDR3 totals 15 residues. Germline V gene lookup returns CDR1 LNHDA and CDR2 SQIVND (reference sequence). Germline trimming cut 2 bases from V and 5 bases from J; bases unmatched to any gene: 5. The full variable domain, rest sourced from reference TRBV19 and TRBJ2-1, is DGGITQSPKYLFRKEGQNVTLSCEQNLNHDAMYWYRQDPGQGLRLIYYSQIVNDFQKGDIAEGYSVSREKKESFPLTVTSAQKNPTAFYLCASSIIQRENNEQFFGPGTRLTVL.

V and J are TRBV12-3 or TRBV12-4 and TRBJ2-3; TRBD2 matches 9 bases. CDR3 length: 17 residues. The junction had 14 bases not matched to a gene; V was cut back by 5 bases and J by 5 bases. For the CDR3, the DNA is TGTGCCAGCAGTCCCCTTAAAGGCGGGAGGGCCAAAGATACGCAGTATTTT. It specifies CASSPLKGGRAKDTQYF.

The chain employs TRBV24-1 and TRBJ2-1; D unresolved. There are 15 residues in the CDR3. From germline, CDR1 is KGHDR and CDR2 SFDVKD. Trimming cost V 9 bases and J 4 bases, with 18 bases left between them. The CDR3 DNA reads TGTGCCACCGGTGGACGTACTGACCCGTACAATGAGCAGTTCTTC. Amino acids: CATGGRTDPYNEQFF.

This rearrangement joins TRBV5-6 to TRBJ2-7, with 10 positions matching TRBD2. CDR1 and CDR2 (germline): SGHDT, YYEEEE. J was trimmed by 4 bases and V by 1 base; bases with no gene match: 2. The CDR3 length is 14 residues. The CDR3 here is CASSLTSGAYEQYF. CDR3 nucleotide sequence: TGTGCCAGCAGCTTGACTAGCGGGGCTTACGAGCAGTACTTC.

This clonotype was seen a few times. CDR3 residues: CASSPTRAAGADEQYF. DNA for the CDR3: TGTGCCAGCTCACCGACCCGTGCGGCAGGGGCGGACGAGCAGTACTTC. V gene TRBV18 combines with J gene TRBJ2-7; TRBD1 might be the D (6 bases). This CDR3 spans 16 amino acids. V lost 3 bases to trimming and J lost 5 bases, with 20 bases between them. Germline V gives CDR1 KGHSH, CDR2 LQKENI.

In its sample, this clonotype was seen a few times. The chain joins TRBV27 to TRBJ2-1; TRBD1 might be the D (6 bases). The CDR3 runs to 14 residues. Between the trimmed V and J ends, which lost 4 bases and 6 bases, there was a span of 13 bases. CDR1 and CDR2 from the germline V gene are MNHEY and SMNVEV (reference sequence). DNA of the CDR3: TGTGCCAGCAGTTATGTGGGGGCGGGCAATGAGCAGTTCTTC. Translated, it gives CASSYVGAGNEQFF.

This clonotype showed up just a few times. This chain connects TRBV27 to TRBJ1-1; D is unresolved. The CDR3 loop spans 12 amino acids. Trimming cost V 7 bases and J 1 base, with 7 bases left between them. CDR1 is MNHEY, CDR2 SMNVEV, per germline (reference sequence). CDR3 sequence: CASKEKNTEAFF. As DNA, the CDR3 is TGTGCCAGCAAAGAGAAGAACACTGAAGCTTTCTTT.

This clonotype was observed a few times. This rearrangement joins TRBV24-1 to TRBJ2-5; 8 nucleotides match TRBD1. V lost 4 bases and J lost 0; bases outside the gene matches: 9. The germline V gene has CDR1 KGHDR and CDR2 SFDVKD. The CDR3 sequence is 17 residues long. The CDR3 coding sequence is TGTGCCACCAGTGAACCAAACAGGGGGATGTACCAAGAGACCCAGTACTTC. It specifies CATSEPNRGMYQETQYF.

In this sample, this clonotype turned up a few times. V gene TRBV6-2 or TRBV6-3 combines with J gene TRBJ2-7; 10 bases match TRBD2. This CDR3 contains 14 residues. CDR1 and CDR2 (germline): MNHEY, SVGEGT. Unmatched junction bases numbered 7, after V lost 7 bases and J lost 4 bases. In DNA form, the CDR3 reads TGTGCCAGCACGGCGACTAGCGGGTTGTACGAGCAGTACTTC. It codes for CASTATSGLYEQYF.

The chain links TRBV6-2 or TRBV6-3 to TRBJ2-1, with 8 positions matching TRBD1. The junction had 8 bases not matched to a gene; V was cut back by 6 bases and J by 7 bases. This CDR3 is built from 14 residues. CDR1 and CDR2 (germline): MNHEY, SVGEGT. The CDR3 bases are TGTGCCAGCAGCTGGACAGGGTCCGGGAATGAGCAGTTCTTC. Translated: CASSWTGSGNEQFF.

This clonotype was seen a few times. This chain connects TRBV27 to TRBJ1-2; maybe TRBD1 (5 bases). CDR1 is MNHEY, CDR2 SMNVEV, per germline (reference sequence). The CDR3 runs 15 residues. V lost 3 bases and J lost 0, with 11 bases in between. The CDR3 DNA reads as TGTGCCAGCAGTTTCGGCGGGGCACCTAACTATGGCTACACCTTC. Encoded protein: CASSFGGAPNYGYTF.

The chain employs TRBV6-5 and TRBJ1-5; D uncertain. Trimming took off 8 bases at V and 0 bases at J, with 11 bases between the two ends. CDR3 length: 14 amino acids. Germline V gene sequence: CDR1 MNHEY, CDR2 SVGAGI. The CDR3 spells CASFPVYSNQPQHF. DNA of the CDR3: TGTGCCAGCTTTCCAGTGTATAGCAATCAGCCCCAGCATTTT.

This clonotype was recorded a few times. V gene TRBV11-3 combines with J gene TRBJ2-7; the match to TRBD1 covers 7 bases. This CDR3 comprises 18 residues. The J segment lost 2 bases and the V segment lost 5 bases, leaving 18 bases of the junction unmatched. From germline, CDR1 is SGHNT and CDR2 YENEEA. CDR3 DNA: TGTGCCAGCAGCCCAAGCAGGGTACTATTAGGGGGCCCCTACGAGCAGTACTTC. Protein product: CASSPSRVLLGGPYEQYF. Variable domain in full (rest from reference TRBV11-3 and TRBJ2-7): EAGVVQSPRYKIIEKKQPVAFWCNPISGHNTLYWYLQNLGQGPELLIRYENEEAVDDSQLPKDRFSAERLKGVDSTLKIQPAELGDSAVYLCASSPSRVLLGGPYEQYFGPGTRLTVT.